This TCR beta chain was identified during a study of cytomegalovirus exposure and HLA in healthy donors. Study-wide results and limits: A list of roughly 180 TCR beta chains associated with cytomegalovirus was given. TCR beta chain V- and J-gene trimming was linked, in a later analysis, to a missense variant in DCLRE1C. Reportedly, a later analysis found an Asian-associated ancestry cluster had fewer N-insertions than the roughly 700-donor mean.

In regard to this clone: Its target is unknown. A junction boundary mismatches the germline segment, possibly from a read error.

This CDR3 contains 13 residues. Germline V lookup: CDR1 LGHNA, CDR2 YSLEER. PCR used 60 Vbeta primers and 13 Jbeta primers. Profiled with immunoSEQ multiplex PCR; TCRdb holds only in-frame clones, not every one. The sample holds 150,000 to 200,000 clones, around 72% seen once. The chain employs TRBV4-3 and TRBJ2-7; D uncertain. The receptor comes from a man aged 40-49 years in good health and CMV-seropositive. The sample consisted of PBMCs. Written as DNA, the CDR3 is TGCGCCAGCAGCCAAGATTTGACCGGTGACTCGGACTTC. Translated, it gives CASSQDLTGDSDF.